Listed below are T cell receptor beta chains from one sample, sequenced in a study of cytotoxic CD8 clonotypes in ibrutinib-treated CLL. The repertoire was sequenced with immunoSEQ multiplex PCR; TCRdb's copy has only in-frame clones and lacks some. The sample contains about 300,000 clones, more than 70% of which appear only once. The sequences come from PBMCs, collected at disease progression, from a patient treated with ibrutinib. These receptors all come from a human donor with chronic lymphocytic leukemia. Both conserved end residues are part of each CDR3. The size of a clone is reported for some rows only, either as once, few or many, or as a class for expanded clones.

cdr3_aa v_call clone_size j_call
CSVVGGTYGYTF TRBV29-1 NA TRBJ1-2
CASTGPSGAIQKLFF TRBV5-5 NA TRBJ1-4
CASSPWTGYNIQYF TRBV18 NA TRBJ2-4
CASSERRDLHQPQHF TRBV2 NA TRBJ1-5
CASSVQDYPTYEQYF TRBV18 few TRBJ2-7
CASRRAGDYTDTQYF TRBV5-1 NA TRBJ2-3
CASSPRQGSNEKLFF TRBV18 NA TRBJ1-4
CASSLYFMTEQETQYF TRBV5-1 NA TRBJ2-5
CASSLEGGGVTASYEQYF TRBV11-2 NA TRBJ2-7
CASSSETGTGDYEQYF TRBV7-6 NA TRBJ2-7
CASTLGTFNSPLHF TRBV6-5 NA TRBJ1-6
CASSLGQEAYGYTF TRBV6-5 NA TRBJ1-2
CASSWGLAGPETQYF TRBV7-6 few TRBJ2-5
CASTDSGHASDEQYF TRBV6-5 NA TRBJ2-7
CASLPGWTSDTQYF TRBV10-3 few TRBJ2-3
CASSPRDSLSTDTQYF TRBV5-1 once TRBJ2-3
CASSLRQGGNEQFF TRBV27 NA TRBJ2-1
CASSDRGLPGTQYF TRBV6-5 NA TRBJ2-5